The source of this T cell receptor beta chain is a study of blood T cell repertoires in COVID-19. The data were produced by immunoSEQ multiplex PCR, yet TCRdb's version contains in-frame clones alone and is incomplete. The table records over 50,000 clones, around 87% of them present only once. The V and J ends lost 5 bases and 4 bases respectively, with 8 bases between them. CDR1 is MNHNY and CDR2 is SVGAGI in the germline V gene (reference sequence). The CDR3 is 12 residues long. The chain combines TRBV6-6 with TRBJ1-1; the D is unclear. The sequenced sample consisted of peripheral blood. This receptor was obtained from a man in his 60s with acute or convalescent COVID-19. CDR3 region: CASSKRGTEAFF. For the CDR3, the DNA is TGTGCCAGCAGTAAAAGAGGCACTGAAGCTTTCTTT.